The 21 T cell receptor beta chains given below trace back to one sample, sequenced in a study of Graves' ophthalmopathy and Graves' hyperthyroidism. Scientists amplified the TCR beta CDR3 regions from RNA transcripts. HTBI primers were employed in first-round RT-PCR, then a second-round multiplex PCR followed. TCRdb used MiXCR to reprocess the multiplex PCR reads, holding one entry per CDR3 protein. The repertoire consists of around 340,000 distinct CDR3 sequences, with roughly 16% occurring once and the leading ten covering 9% to 15%. The sequenced sample was peripheral blood. These TCRs come from an adult man with Graves' ophthalmopathy.

This clonotype was recorded at least ten times. This rearrangement joins TRBV6-1 to TRBJ2-4; no clear D gene. CDR1 is MNHNS, CDR2 SASEGT, per germline. V gave up 6 bases and J gave up 14 bases, with 20 bases separating them. The CDR3 covers 13 residues. DNA of the CDR3: TGTGCCAGCAGCCAGTTTGGTATTGGGCCTGAGTACTTC. As protein: CASSQFGIGPEYF.

In its sample, this clonotype was seen many times. The V gene is TRBV20-1, the J gene TRBJ2-7; 16 bases fit TRBD2. Trimming cost V 3 bases and J 6 bases; bases outside gene matches: 5. The CDR3 runs to 15 residues. CDR1 and CDR2 from the germline V gene are DFQATT and SNEGSKA (reference sequence). CDR3 residues: CSARRGLAGGPEQYF. The CDR3 DNA reads as TGCAGTGCTAGGAGGGGACTAGCGGGAGGGCCCGAGCAGTACTTC.

There are many counts of this clonotype. This chain links TRBV6-5 with TRBJ1-2; 9 nucleotides agree with TRBD1. The CDR3 sequence is 16 residues long. CDR1 is MNHEY, CDR2 SVGAGI, per germline. With 0 bases clipped from V and 4 bases from J, the junction kept 6 bases outside the gene matches. DNA for the CDR3: TGTGCCAGCAGTTACTCAGCGGGACAGGGATCCTATGGCTACACCTTC. The encoded protein is CASSYSAGQGSYGYTF.

This clonotype was detected ten times or more. V is TRBV5-6 and J is TRBJ1-5, with 9 bases fitting TRBD1. Per the germline V gene, CDR1 is SGHDT and CDR2 is YYEEEE. V trimming: 3 bases; J trimming: 4 bases; junction bases outside the gene matches: 8. The CDR3 has 16 residues. The CDR3 spells CASSSDRGNENQPQHF. DNA for the CDR3: TGTGCCAGCAGCTCCGACAGGGGGAACGAGAATCAGCCCCAGCATTTT.

The table lists this clonotype with many counts. The chain recombines TRBV12-3 or TRBV12-4 with TRBJ2-5; D is perhaps TRBD1 (8 bases). This CDR3 region has 14 residues. The V end lost 9 bases, the J end lost 2 bases, and 16 bases lay between the germline ends. The CDR3 nucleotides are TGTGCCAGGGTCCACAGGGGGGGACAAGAGACCCAGTACTTC. Translation: CARVHRGGQETQYF.

This clonotype was detected ten times or more. This chain joins TRBV20-1 and TRBJ1-2; TRBD1 matches 7 bases. CDR3 size: 13 residues. With V trimmed by 3 bases and J by 3 bases, 4 bases remained unmatched. The germline gives CDR1 DFQATT, CDR2 SNEGSKA (reference sequence). For the CDR3, the DNA is TGCAGTGCTAGCCTCGGACAGGACTATGGCTACACCTTC. Its protein is CSASLGQDYGYTF.

This clonotype has ten or more counts. The V and J genes are TRBV28 and TRBJ1-2, with TRBD1 as a possible D gene (5 bases). Trimming left V 7 bases short and J 4 bases short, with 19 bases between. Germline CDR1 reads MDHEN; CDR2 reads SYDVKM. There are 15 residues in the CDR3. The CDR3 region has the DNA TGTGCCAGCATTCAAACCCCGGGGCCTGGCTATGGCTACACCTTC. Amino acids: CASIQTPGPGYGYTF.

The chain recombines TRBV30 with TRBJ1-2; TRBD1 might be the D (5 bases). CDR1 GTSNPN and CDR2 SVGIG come from the germline V gene (reference sequence). The CDR3 is 13 residues long. Trimming left V 1 base short and J 4 bases short, with 10 bases between. The CDR3 nucleotides are TGTGCCTGGAGTGGGTCGGGACCCTATGGCTACACCTTC. As protein: CAWSGSGPYGYTF.

This clonotype occurred many times. The chain couples TRBV27 to TRBJ1-6, with D possibly being TRBD1 (5 bases). V lost 0 bases, J lost 6 bases, and 18 bases lay in between. Germline values: CDR1 MNHEY, CDR2 SMNVEV (reference sequence). The CDR3 extends over 18 amino acids. The CDR3 loop is CASSLSSGWGTFNSPLHF. The CDR3, as DNA: TGTGCCAGCAGTTTATCATCGGGATGGGGGACCTTTAATTCACCCCTCCACTTT.

This clonotype was recorded at least ten times. The chain couples TRBV6-5 to TRBJ2-7; 13 bases fit TRBD2. The CDR3 covers 17 residues. After removal of 4 bases from V and 2 bases from J, the junction contained 8 bases not matched to a gene. Germline CDR1 MNHEY, CDR2 SVGAGI. CDR3 sequence: CASSSTSGGAGAYEQYF. The CDR3 DNA is TGTGCCAGCAGTTCCACTAGCGGGGGGGCCGGGGCCTACGAGCAGTACTTC.

This clonotype was seen more than once but under ten times. A much bigger clone sits one base away, suggesting this may be a read error. Without the conserved terminal phenylalanine or tryptophan, this CDR3 likely stems from a read error. This chain joins TRBV29-1 and TRBJ2-2; 8 nucleotides align to TRBD1. Germline lookup yields CDR1 SQVTM and CDR2 ANQGSEA. Trimming took 6 bases from V and 4 from J; bases not matched to a gene: 7. CDR3 size: 14 residues. The CDR3 spells CSVARTGLTGELFL. The CDR3 region has the DNA TGCAGCGTCGCCCGGACAGGGCTCACCGGGGAGCTGTTTTTG.

The genes are TRBV15 and TRBJ2-7, with a possible D match to TRBD2 (6 bases). Trimming stripped 0 bases from V and 3 bases from J, with 12 bases between. The germline CDR1 and CDR2 sequences are LNHNV and YYDKDF (reference sequence). The CDR3 sequence is 15 residues long. In DNA form, the CDR3 reads TGTGCCACCAGCAGAGATCAAGGAGGGAACTACGAGCAGTACTTC. It specifies CATSRDQGGNYEQYF.

This clonotype has at least ten counts. This rearrangement joins TRBV5-1 to TRBJ2-2; D is unclear. The CDR3 is made up of 16 amino acids. The V end was cut by 9 bases, the J end by 0 bases, with 18 bases between. Germline V gene lookup returns CDR1 SGHRS and CDR2 YFSETQ. The CDR3 loop reads CATRLGERPNTGELFF. The CDR3 bases are TGCGCCACCCGTCTGGGCGAGAGACCGAACACCGGGGAGCTGTTTTTT. Variable domain in full (rest from reference TRBV5-1 and TRBJ2-2): KAGVTQTPRYLIKTRGQQVTLSCSPISGHRSVSWYQQTPGQGLQFLFEYFSETQRNKGNFPGRFSGRQFSNSRSEMNVSTLELGDSALYLCATRLGERPNTGELFFGEGSRLTVL.

This clonotype was seen ten or more times. This chain links TRBV20-1 with TRBJ2-7; the match to TRBD2 covers 13 bases. V lost 3 bases and J lost 5; bases outside the gene matches: 10. The CDR3 runs to 16 residues. Germline V gene data show CDR1 as DFQATT and CDR2 as SNEGSKA (reference sequence). In nucleotides, the CDR3 is TGCAGTGCTAGGCCGGGACTAGCGGGAACGTTCCACGAGCAGTACTTC. It specifies CSARPGLAGTFHEQYF.

In this sample, this clonotype turned up many times. The junction shows a germline mismatch at one end, possibly a read error. The chain uses TRBV9 and TRBJ2-7; 11 nucleotides agree with TRBD1. The CDR3 is 15 residues long. Germline V gene data show CDR1 as SGDLS and CDR2 as YYNGEE. CDR3 sequence reads: CASSVGDRGYHEQHF. DNA for the CDR3: TGTGCCAGCAGCGTAGGGGACAGGGGGTATCACGAGCAGCACTTC. The variable domain in full, completed from reference TRBV9 and TRBJ2-7, reads DSGVTQTPKHLITATGQRVTLRCSPRSGDLSVYWYQQSLDQGLQFLIQYYNGEERAKGNILERFSAQQFPDLHSELNLSSLELGDSALYFCASSVGDRGYHEQHFGPGTRLTVT.

This clonotype has at least ten counts. The V and J genes are TRBV15 and TRBJ1-5; no clear D gene. V dropped 0 bases and J dropped 7 bases, with 10 bases sitting between them. Germline CDR1 and CDR2: LNHNV and YYDKDF (reference sequence). The CDR3 length is 14 residues. Here the CDR3 reads CATSRDSDWQPQHF. The DNA for the CDR3 is TGTGCCACCAGCAGAGACTCGGATTGGCAGCCCCAGCATTTT.

This clonotype was observed many times. This chain connects TRBV7-3 to TRBJ1-6; D is ambiguous. The germline V gene has CDR1 SGHTA and CDR2 FQGTGA. The CDR3 length is 15 residues. V was trimmed by 2 bases and J by 5 bases, leaving 10 bases between them. The CDR3 DNA follows: TGTGCCAGCAGCTTACTAGGGCAGAATAATTCACCCCTCCACTTT. It specifies CASSLLGQNNSPLHF.

This clonotype appeared many times. The V call is TRBV4-2, the J call TRBJ2-2, with 16 bases fitting TRBD2. CDR3 size: 18 residues. CDR1 is LGHNA and CDR2 is YNFKEQ in the germline V gene. With V trimmed by 3 bases and J by 7 bases, 8 bases remained unmatched. CDR3 sequence: CASSQPGLAGGLSGELFF. The CDR3, as DNA: TGTGCCAGCAGCCAGCCGGGACTAGCGGGAGGGTTGAGCGGGGAGCTGTTTTTT.

The chain uses TRBV6-1 and TRBJ1-2; TRBD1 aligns across 9 bases. The ends lost 6 bases at V and 2 bases at J; junction bases unmatched: 4. Germline V gene data show CDR1 as MNHNS and CDR2 as SASEGT. The CDR3 is 14 amino acids. CDR3 nucleotide sequence: TGTGCCAGCAGAAACAGGGGGCGGAACTATGGCTACACCTTC. This gives the protein CASRNRGRNYGYTF.

The rearrangement joins TRBV6-1 to TRBJ2-7; D might be TRBD1 (6 bases). This CDR3 spans 17 amino acids. Trimming shortened V by 6 bases and J by 1 base, and 22 bases separated the two germline ends. Germline CDR1 MNHNS, CDR2 SASEGT. Written as DNA, the CDR3 is TGTGCCAGCAGCCGCTTCTCAATTCCGGGACAATCCTACGAGCAGTACTTC. This gives the protein CASSRFSIPGQSYEQYF.

Details on this clonotype: The junction and the germline gene differ at one end; a read error may be behind it. V and J are TRBV2 and TRBJ2-5, with a tentative D call TRBD2 (5 bases). The CDR3 sequence is 12 residues long. Germline CDR1 and CDR2: SNHLY and FYNNEI. As DNA, the CDR3 is TGTGTCAGCGGTGCTGGGAAAGAGACCCAGTACTTC. Its protein is CVSGAGKETQYF.